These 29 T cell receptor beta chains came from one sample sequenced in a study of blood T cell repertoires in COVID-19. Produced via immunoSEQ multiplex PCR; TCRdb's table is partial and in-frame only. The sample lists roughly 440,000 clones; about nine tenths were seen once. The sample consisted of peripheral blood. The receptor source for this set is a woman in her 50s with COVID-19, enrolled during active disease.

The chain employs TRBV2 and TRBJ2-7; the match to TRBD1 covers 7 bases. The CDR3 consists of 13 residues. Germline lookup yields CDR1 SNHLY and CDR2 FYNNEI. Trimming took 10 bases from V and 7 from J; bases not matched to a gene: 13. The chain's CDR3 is CATRLYTGEEQYF. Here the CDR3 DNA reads TGTGCCACCAGACTTTATACAGGGGAAGAGCAGTACTTC.

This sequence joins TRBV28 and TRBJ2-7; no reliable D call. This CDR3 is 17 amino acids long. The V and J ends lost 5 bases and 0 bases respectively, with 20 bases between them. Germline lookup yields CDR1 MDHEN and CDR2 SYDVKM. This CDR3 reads CASSPPTLFGRSYEQYF. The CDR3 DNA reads TGTGCCAGCAGTCCGCCCACCCTGTTTGGGCGCTCCTACGAGCAGTACTTC. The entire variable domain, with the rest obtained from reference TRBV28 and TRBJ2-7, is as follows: DVKVTQSSRYLVKRTGEKVFLECVQDMDHENMFWYRQDPGLGLRLIYFSYDVKMKEKGDIPEGYSVSREKKERFSLILESASTNQTSMYLCASSPPTLFGRSYEQYFGPGTRLTVT.

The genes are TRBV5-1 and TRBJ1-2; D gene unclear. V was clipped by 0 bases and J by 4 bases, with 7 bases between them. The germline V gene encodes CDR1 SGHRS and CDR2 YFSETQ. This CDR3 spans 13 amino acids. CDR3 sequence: CASSLAGSYGYTF. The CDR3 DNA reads TGCGCCAGCAGCTTGGCCGGGTCCTATGGCTACACCTTC.

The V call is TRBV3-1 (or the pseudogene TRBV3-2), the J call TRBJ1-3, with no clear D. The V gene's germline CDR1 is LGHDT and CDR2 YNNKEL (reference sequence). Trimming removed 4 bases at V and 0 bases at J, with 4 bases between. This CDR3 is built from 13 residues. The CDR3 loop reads CASSPSSGNTIYF. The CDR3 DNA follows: TGTGCCAGCAGCCCCAGCTCTGGAAACACCATATATTTT.

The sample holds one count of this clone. CDR3 in amino acids: CASSLVGLAGGNEQFF. Here the CDR3 DNA reads TGTGCCAGCAGCTTAGTAGGGCTAGCGGGCGGTAATGAGCAGTTCTTC. The V call is TRBV13, the J call TRBJ2-1; 8 bases align to TRBD2. V trimming: 1 base; J trimming: 7 bases; junction bases outside the gene matches: 9. CDR1 PRHDT and CDR2 FYEKMQ come from the germline V gene (reference sequence). The CDR3 spans 16 residues.

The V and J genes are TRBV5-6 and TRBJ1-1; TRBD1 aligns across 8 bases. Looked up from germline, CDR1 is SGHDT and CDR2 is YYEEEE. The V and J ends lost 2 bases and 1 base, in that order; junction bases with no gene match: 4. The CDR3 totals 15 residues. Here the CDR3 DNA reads TGTGCCAGCAGCTTCCTAGGGACAGGGAACACTGAAGCTTTCTTT. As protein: CASSFLGTGNTEAFF.

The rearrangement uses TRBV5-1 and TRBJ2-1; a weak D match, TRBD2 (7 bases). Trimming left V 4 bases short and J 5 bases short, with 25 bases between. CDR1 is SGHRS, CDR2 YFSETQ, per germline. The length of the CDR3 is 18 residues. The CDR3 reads CASSRGEGRQPSHNEQFF. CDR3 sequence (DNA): TGCGCCAGCAGCAGGGGGGAGGGAAGACAGCCCTCGCACAATGAGCAGTTCTTC. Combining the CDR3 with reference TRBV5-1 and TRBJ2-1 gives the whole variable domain KAGVTQTPRYLIKTRGQQVTLSCSPISGHRSVSWYQQTPGQGLQFLFEYFSETQRNKGNFPGRFSGRQFSNSRSEMNVSTLELGDSALYLCASSRGEGRQPSHNEQFFGPGTRLTVL.

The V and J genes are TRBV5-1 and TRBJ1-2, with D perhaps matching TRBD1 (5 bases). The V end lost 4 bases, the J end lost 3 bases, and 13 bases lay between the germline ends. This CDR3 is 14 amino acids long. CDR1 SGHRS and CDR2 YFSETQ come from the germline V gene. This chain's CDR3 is CASSPPTDDYGYTF. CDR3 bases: TGCGCCAGCAGCCCCCCGACAGACGACTATGGCTACACCTTC. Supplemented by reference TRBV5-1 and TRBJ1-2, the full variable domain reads KAGVTQTPRYLIKTRGQQVTLSCSPISGHRSVSWYQQTPGQGLQFLFEYFSETQRNKGNFPGRFSGRQFSNSRSEMNVSTLELGDSALYLCASSPPTDDYGYTFGSGTRLTVV.

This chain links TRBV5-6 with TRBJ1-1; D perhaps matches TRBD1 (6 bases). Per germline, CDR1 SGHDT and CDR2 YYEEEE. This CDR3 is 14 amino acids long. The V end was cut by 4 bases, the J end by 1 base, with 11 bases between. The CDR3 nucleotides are TGTGCCAGCAGCGGCCGACAGGCGAACACTGAAGCTTTCTTT. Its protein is CASSGRQANTEAFF. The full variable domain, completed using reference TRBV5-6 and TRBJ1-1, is DAGVTQSPTHLIKTRGQQVTLRCSPKSGHDTVSWYQQALGQGPQFIFQYYEEEERQRGNFPDRFSGHQFPNYSSELNVNALLLGDSALYLCASSGRQANTEAFFGQGTRLTVV.

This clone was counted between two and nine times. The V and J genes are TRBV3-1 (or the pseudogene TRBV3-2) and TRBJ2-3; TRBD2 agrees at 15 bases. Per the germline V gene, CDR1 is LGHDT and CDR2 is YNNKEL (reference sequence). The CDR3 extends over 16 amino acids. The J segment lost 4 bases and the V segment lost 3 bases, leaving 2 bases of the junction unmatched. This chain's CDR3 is CASSQGLAGGADTQYF. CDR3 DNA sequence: TGTGCCAGCAGCCAGGGACTAGCGGGGGGCGCAGATACGCAGTATTTT.

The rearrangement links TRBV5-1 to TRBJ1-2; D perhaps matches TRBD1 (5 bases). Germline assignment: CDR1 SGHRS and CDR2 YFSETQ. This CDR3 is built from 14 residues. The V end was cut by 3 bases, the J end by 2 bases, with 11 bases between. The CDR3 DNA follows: TGCGCCAGCAGCTCGGGAGGGGAGAACTATGGCTACACCTTC. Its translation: CASSSGGENYGYTF.

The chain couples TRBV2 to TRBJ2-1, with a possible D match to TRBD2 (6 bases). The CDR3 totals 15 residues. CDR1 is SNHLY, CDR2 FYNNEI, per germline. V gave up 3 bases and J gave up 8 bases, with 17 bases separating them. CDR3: CASSDAGTRRDEQFF. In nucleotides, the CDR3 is TGTGCCAGCAGTGATGCAGGGACTCGGAGAGATGAGCAGTTCTTC.

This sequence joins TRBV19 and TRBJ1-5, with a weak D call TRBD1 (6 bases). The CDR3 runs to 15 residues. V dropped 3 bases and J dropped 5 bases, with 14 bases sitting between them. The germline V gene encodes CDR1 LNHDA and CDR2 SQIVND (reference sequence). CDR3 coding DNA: TGTGCCAGTAGTATTGAGGGGGGGCTGGATCAGCCCCAGCATTTT. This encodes CASSIEGGLDQPQHF.

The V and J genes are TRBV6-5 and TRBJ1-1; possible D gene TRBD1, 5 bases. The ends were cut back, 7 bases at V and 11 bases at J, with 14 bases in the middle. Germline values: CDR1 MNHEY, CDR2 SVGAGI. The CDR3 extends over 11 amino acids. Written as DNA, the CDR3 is TGTGCCAGCACCGCGACAGTGCGGGCTTTCTTT. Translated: CASTATVRAFF.

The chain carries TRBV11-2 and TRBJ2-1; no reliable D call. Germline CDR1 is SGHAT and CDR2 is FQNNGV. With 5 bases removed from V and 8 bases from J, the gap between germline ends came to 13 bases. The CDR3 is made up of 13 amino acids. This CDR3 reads CASSLTPPDEQFF. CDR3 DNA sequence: TGTGCCAGCAGCCTAACGCCTCCGGATGAGCAGTTCTTC.

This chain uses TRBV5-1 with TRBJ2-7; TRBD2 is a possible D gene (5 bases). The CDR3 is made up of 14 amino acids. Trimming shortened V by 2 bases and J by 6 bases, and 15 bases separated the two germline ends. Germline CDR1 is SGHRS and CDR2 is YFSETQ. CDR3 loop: CASSFGLSSSEQYF. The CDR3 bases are TGCGCCAGCAGCTTCGGACTGTCTTCATCCGAGCAGTACTTC.

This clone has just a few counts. The CDR3: CASSYEGVGNQPQHF. CDR3 nucleotide sequence: TGTGCCAGCAGCTACGAAGGGGTTGGCAATCAGCCCCAGCATTTT. This chain uses TRBV9 with TRBJ1-5; possibly TRBD1 for D (5 bases). Germline V CDR1 and CDR2: SGDLS, YYNGEE. The CDR3 is 15 amino acids. V lost 4 bases and J lost 2, with 13 bases in between.

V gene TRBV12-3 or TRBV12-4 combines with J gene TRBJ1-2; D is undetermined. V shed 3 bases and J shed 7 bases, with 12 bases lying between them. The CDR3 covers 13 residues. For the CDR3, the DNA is TGTGCCAGCAGTTTGCTTGGGCAGTTTGGCTACACCTTC. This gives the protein CASSLLGQFGYTF.

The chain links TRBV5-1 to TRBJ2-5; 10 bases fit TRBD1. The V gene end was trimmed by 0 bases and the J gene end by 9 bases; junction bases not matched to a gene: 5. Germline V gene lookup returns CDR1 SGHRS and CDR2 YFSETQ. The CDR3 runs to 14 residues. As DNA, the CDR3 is TGCGCCAGCAGCTTGGCCGACAGGGGGCAAGCCCAGTACTTC. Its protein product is CASSLADRGQAQYF.

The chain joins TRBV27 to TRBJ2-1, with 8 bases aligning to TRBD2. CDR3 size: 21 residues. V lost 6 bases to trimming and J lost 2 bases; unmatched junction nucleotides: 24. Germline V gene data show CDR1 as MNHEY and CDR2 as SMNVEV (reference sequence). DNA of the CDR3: TGTGCCAGCAGCCTTCCCCTTAGGGGCGGGGGGAATAAAGTTACCTACAATGAGCAGTTCTTC. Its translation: CASSLPLRGGGNKVTYNEQFF.

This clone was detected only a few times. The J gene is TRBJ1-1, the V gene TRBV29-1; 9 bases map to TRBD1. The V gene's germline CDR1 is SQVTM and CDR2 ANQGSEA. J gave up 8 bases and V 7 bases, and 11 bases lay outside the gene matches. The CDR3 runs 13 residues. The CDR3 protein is CSAGRTGAREAFF. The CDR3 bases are TGCAGCGCCGGAAGGACAGGGGCGAGAGAAGCTTTCTTT.

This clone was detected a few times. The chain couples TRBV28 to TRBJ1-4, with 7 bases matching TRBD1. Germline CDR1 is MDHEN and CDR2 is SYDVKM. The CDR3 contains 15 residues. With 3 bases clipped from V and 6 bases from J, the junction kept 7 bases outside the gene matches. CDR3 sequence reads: CASSFFSQGDEKLFF. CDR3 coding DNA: TGTGCCAGCAGTTTTTTCTCCCAGGGGGATGAAAAACTGTTTTTT. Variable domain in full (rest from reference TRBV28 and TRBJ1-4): DVKVTQSSRYLVKRTGEKVFLECVQDMDHENMFWYRQDPGLGLRLIYFSYDVKMKEKGDIPEGYSVSREKKERFSLILESASTNQTSMYLCASSFFSQGDEKLFFGSGTQLSVL.

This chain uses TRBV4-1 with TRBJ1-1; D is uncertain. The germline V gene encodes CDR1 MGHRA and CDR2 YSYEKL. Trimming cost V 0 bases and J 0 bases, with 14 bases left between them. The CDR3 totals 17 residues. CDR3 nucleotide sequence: TGCGCCAGCAGCCAAGACAGAGCCGCACAGATGAACACTGAAGCTTTCTTT. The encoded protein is CASSQDRAAQMNTEAFF.

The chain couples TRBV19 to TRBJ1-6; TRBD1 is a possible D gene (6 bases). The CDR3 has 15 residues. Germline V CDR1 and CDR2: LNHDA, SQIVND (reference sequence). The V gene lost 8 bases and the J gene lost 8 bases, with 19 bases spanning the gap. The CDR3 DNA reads TGTGCCAGTTCCCCGCTGACAGGCTCTTATTCACCCCTCCACTTT. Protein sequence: CASSPLTGSYSPLHF.

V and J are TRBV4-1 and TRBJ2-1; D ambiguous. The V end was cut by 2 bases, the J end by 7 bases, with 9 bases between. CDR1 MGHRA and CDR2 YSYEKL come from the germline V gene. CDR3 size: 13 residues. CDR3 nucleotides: TGCGCCAGCAGCCAACCCACTGATAATGAGCAGTTCTTC. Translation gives CASSQPTDNEQFF.

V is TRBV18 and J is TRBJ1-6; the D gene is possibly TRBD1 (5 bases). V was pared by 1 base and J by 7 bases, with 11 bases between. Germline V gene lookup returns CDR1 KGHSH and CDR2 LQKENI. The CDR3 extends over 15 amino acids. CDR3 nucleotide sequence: TGTGCCAGCTCACCACGGGACTGGCCAAATTCACCCCTCCACTTT. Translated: CASSPRDWPNSPLHF.

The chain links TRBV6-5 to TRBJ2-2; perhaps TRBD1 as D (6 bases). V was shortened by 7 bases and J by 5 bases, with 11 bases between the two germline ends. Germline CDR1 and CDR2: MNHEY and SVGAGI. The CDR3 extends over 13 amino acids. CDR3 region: CASTPTGTGELFF. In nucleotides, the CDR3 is TGTGCCAGCACTCCTACAGGGACCGGGGAGCTGTTTTTT.

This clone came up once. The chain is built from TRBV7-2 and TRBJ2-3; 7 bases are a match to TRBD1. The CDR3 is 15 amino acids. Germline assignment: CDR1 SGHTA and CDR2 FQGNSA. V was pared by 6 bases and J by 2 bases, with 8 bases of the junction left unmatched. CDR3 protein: CASRRPGTATDTQYF. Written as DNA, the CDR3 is TGTGCCAGCAGACGTCCCGGGACAGCCACAGATACGCAGTATTTT.

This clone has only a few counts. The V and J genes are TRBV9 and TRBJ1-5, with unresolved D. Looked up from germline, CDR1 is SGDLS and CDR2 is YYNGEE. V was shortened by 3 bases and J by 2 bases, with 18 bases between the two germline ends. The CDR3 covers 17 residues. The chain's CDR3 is CASSAGPGPGGNQPQHF. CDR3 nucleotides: TGTGCCAGCAGCGCCGGGCCCGGGCCGGGAGGCAATCAGCCCCAGCATTTT.